This TCR beta chain was documented in a study of shared clonotypes between healthy human individuals. The CDR3 has 15 amino acids. Germline CDR1 SNHLY, CDR2 FYNNEI. Trimming stripped 2 bases from V and 0 bases from J, with 9 bases between. Sorted-subset replicate PCRs used about 200 ng DNA, some 30,000 T cell genomes. Only in-frame clones appear in the TCRdb table, and some are missing; sequencing was by immunoSEQ multiplex PCR. This table holds about 980,000 clones, 76% found once. This clone was picked up a small number of times. Its antigen is not identified. Findings of the study overall: Clonotypes not shared had lower generation probabilities than those common to all four donors. Genetic and exposure-history diversity was limited by the few donors. Specimens sampled were limited to blood, with tissue repertoires likely differing.

The sequencing input was memory CD4+ T cells sorted from blood. The subset is: CD45RA-negative fraction. The origin of this receptor is a man between 18 and 29 years old in good health. The rearrangement joins TRBV2 to TRBJ2-3, with TRBD1 as a possible D gene (6 bases). This chain's CDR3 is CASSEMGQSTDTQYF. CDR3 in DNA: TGTGCCAGCAGTGAAATGGGACAAAGCACAGATACGCAGTATTTT.